This is a list of T cell receptor beta chains from one sample in a study of early T cells in non-severe SARS-CoV-2 infection. One entry per CDR3 protein results from TCRdb running MiXCR on the 5' RACE reads. The profile shows around 50,000 distinct CDR3 sequences, around 7.7% of them singletons. Sequenced: whole blood. These TCRs come from an adult who was a healthcare worker with PCR-confirmed SARS-CoV-2 infection or an uninfected control (not recorded which). Both conserved end residues are part of each CDR3. A D gene is named only where the DNA matches it firmly. Clone size is not always given. Where it is, it says once, few, many or a class for expanded clones.

clone_size	v_call	d_call	j_call	cdr3_nt	cdr3_aa
many	TRBV19	TRBD1	TRBJ1-4	TGTGCCAGTAGTCCCGGGACAGCAACTAATGAAAAACTGTTTTTT	CASSPGTATNEKLFF
many	TRBV12-3/TRBV12-4	NA	TRBJ1-1	TGTGCCAGCAGTTTGGGACAGAACACTGAAGCTTTCTTT	CASSLGQNTEAFF
many	TRBV7-9	NA	TRBJ1-1	TGTGCCAGCAGCCCTAGCCTCAGGGACCGGAACACTGAAGCTTTCTTT	CASSPSLRDRNTEAFF
few	TRBV20-1	NA	TRBJ1-6	TGCAGTGCTCCATCGCGGGGCGATAATTCACCCCTCCACTTT	CSAPSRGDNSPLHF
few	TRBV5-1	TRBD1	TRBJ1-4	TGCGCCAGCTCACGGACAGGGGAAGGGGAAAAACTGTTTTTT	CASSRTGEGEKLFF
many	TRBV27	NA	TRBJ2-3	TGTGCCAGCAGTTTACGAGACGGCACAGATACGCAGTATTTT	CASSLRDGTDTQYF
NA	TRBV5-4	NA	TRBJ1-2	TGTGCCAGCAGCTTGGGACAGGAGGATGGCTACACCTTC	CASSLGQEDGYTF
many	TRBV27	NA	TRBJ1-1	TGTGCCAGCGTCTCGGGGGGGGACACTGAAGCTTTCTTT	CASVSGGDTEAFF
few	TRBV4-3	TRBD1	TRBJ2-7	TGCGCCAGCAGCCAAGGGACAGGGTCTTCCTACGAGCAGTACTTC	CASSQGTGSSYEQYF
many	TRBV19	NA	TRBJ2-3	TGTGCCAGTACCCGGACAGCTAGCACAGATACGCAGTATTTT	CASTRTASTDTQYF